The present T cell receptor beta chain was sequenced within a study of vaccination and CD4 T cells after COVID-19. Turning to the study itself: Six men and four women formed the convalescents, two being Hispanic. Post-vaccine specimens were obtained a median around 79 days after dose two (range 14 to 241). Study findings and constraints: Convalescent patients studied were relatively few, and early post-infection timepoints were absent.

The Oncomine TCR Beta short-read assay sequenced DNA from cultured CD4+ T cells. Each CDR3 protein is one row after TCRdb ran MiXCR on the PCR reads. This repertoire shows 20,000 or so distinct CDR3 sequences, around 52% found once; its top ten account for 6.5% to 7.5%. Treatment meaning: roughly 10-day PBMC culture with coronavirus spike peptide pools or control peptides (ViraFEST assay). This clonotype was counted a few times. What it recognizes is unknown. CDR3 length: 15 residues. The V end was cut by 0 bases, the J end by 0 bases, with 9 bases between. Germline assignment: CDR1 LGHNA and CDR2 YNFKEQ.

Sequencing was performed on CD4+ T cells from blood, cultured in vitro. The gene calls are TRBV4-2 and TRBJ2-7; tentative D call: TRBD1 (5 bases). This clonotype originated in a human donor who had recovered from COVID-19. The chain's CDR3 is CASSQEGDSSYEQYF. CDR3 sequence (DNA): TGTGCCAGCAGCCAAGAGGGTGACAGCTCCTACGAGCAGTACTTC.